This T cell receptor (beta chain) is from a study of cytomegalovirus exposure and HLA in healthy donors. Study-wide findings and caveats: For most TCR beta V segments, an earlier analysis put the productive rate at about 90% or about 30% of the time. Presence/absence analyses rested on an assumption that sequencing depth was roughly uniform across donors.

Nominally healthy donors were sampled, though unrecorded immune exposures were likely. As to this clone: Antigen specificity is unknown.

It was with 60 Vbeta and 13 Jbeta primers that the PCR ran. Repertoires were generated with immunoSEQ multiplex PCR, while TCRdb's copy carries only in-frame clones and drops some. The data show over 85,000 clones, about 73% seen once. Germline V gene lookup returns CDR1 SGHTA and CDR2 FQGTGA. This CDR3 spans 13 amino acids. V was trimmed by 6 bases and J by 1 base, leaving 8 bases between them. The chain carries TRBV7-3 and TRBJ2-3; D is ambiguous. The receptor was isolated from a woman aged 30 to 39 in good health and CMV-seronegative. Sequenced: PBMCs. The CDR3 sequence is CASSKARTDTQYF. For the CDR3, the DNA is TGTGCCAGCAGTAAAGCCCGCACAGATACGCAGTATTTT.